This TCR beta chain derives from a study of cytomegalovirus exposure and HLA in healthy donors. The PCR was carried out with 60 Vbeta primers and 13 Jbeta primers. How the authors handled the data: There were about 80 million unique TCR beta chains by a later count, and about 12 million of them were shared. Produced via immunoSEQ multiplex PCR; TCRdb's table is partial and in-frame only. The DNA was the basis for D and trimming; V, J and clone size are from that table. The profile shows over 150,000 clones, roughly nine tenths of them singletons. Study-wide points: Researchers reported in a later analysis that a missense DCLRE1C variant was tied to TCR beta V- and J-gene trimming. Cytomegalovirus association was assigned to approximately 160 TCR beta chains.

The CDR3 runs to 16 residues. Germline V gene lookup returns CDR1 SGHVS and CDR2 FNYEAQ. J gave up 8 bases and V 5 bases, and 9 bases lay outside the gene matches. Regarding this clone: What it binds is not known.

The chain joins TRBV7-6 to TRBJ2-3; 14 nucleotides match TRBD2. The receptor was isolated from a woman in her thirties in good health and CMV-seronegative. Sequenced material: PBMCs. The CDR3 is CASSPRLAGGKGTQYF. The CDR3 region has the DNA TGTGCCAGCAGCCCCCGACTAGCGGGGGGGAAGGGTACGCAGTATTTT.